Listed below are T cell receptor beta chains from one sample, sequenced in a study of blood T cell repertoires in COVID-19. Method: immunoSEQ multiplex PCR; TCRdb's copy keeps in-frame clones and lacks some. The sample holds about 160,000 clones; 92% are singletons and the top ten take approximately 5%. Material: peripheral blood. The receptors were gathered from a man under 40 with COVID-19, enrolled during active disease. Each CDR3 is given with its conserved first and last residue. D genes are given only for firm matches. A clone size is listed for some rows: how often the clone was seen (once, few, many), or a class if it is expanded.

d_call clone_size j_call v_call cdr3_aa cdr3_nt
TRBD1 - TRBJ2-6 TRBV7-3 CASSNTGGSSGANVLTF TGTGCCAGCAGCAATACAGGGGGGAGCTCTGGGGCCAACGTCCTGACTTTC
- - TRBJ2-1 TRBV6-5 CASSYSRAGGYNEQFF TGTGCCAGCAGTTACTCTAGGGCGGGTGGGTACAATGAGCAGTTCTTC
- - TRBJ1-3 TRBV7-2 CASSRFQGGGNTIYF TGTGCCAGCAGCCGTTTTCAGGGTGGAGGAAACACCATATATTTT
- - TRBJ1-2 TRBV27 CASSTLANYGYTF TGTGCCAGCAGCACTCTAGCTAACTATGGCTACACCTTC
- - TRBJ1-1 TRBV10-3 CAISEDLTMTANTEAFF TGTGCCATCAGTGAGGACCTTACAATGACAGCGAACACTGAAGCTTTCTTT
TRBD1 - TRBJ2-7 TRBV29-1 CSVKLGQGTYEQYF TGCAGCGTCAAATTGGGACAGGGAACCTACGAGCAGTACTTC
- - TRBJ2-7 TRBV28 CASISGPYEQYF TGTGCCAGCATTTCAGGGCCCTACGAGCAGTACTTC
- - TRBJ2-1 TRBV3-1/TRBV3-2 CASSQAGWAGEQFF TGTGCCAGCAGCCAAGCAGGCTGGGCAGGGGAGCAGTTCTTC
- - TRBJ2-5 TRBV11-2 CASSLGRAETQYF TGTGCCAGCAGCTTAGGCAGGGCCGAGACCCAGTACTTC
TRBD2 - TRBJ2-1 TRBV5-1 CASSPGTSGGANEQFF TGCGCCAGCAGCCCCGGGACTAGCGGGGGGGCCAATGAGCAGTTCTTC
TRBD2 - TRBJ2-1 TRBV5-4 CASSPSRGTSGYNEQFF TGTGCCAGCAGCCCCAGCCGAGGGACTAGCGGATACAATGAGCAGTTCTTC
TRBD2 medium-sized TRBJ2-1 TRBV28 CASPLTSGSRNEQFF TGTGCCAGCCCCCTCACTAGCGGGAGTCGAAATGAGCAGTTCTTC
TRBD2 - TRBJ2-2 TRBV7-8 CASSQQLGGGATGELFF TGTGCCAGCAGCCAGCAGCTTGGCGGGGGGGCCACCGGGGAGCTGTTTTTT
TRBD1 few TRBJ1-4 TRBV19 CASSISGTENEKLFF TGTGCCAGTAGTATATCCGGGACAGAAAATGAAAAACTGTTTTTT
- - TRBJ1-2 TRBV30 CAWSVGGGLGYTF TGTGCCTGGAGTGTAGGCGGGGGGCTTGGCTACACCTTC
- - TRBJ2-4 TRBV21-1 CASTKGEYGAYIQYF TGTGCCAGCACCAAGGGAGAGTATGGTGCGTACATTCAGTACTTC
- - TRBJ2-2 TRBV4-1 CASSPSRGATGELFF TGCGCCAGCAGCCCTTCGCGGGGCGCGACCGGGGAGCTGTTTTTT
- - TRBJ1-5 TRBV19 CASSSATALSNQPQHF TGTGCCAGTAGTAGCGCGACAGCGTTAAGCAATCAGCCCCAGCATTTT
- - TRBJ1-1 TRBV28 CASSLYRGTEAFF TGTGCCAGCAGTTTATACCGGGGGACTGAAGCTTTCTTT
TRBD1 - TRBJ1-3 TRBV2 CASSLGQIGNTIYF TGTGCCAGCAGTTTGGGACAGATAGGAAACACCATATATTTT
- - TRBJ1-1 TRBV10-3 CAISESREAEAFF TGTGCCATCAGTGAGTCCAGGGAAGCTGAAGCTTTCTTT
- once TRBJ2-7 TRBV6-5 CASSLGGYEQYF TGTGCCAGCAGCTTAGGGGGCTACGAGCAGTACTTC
- - TRBJ2-5 TRBV7-9 CASSLNSQETQYF TGTGCCAGCAGCTTAAACAGTCAAGAGACCCAGTACTTC
TRBD1 once TRBJ1-4 TRBV29-1 CSVEHHTGATNEKLFF TGCAGCGTTGAGCACCATACAGGGGCAACTAATGAAAAACTGTTTTTT
- - TRBJ1-5 TRBV6-5 CASTKSVGNQPQHF TGTGCCAGCACTAAGAGCGTGGGCAATCAGCCCCAGCATTTT
- - TRBJ1-5 TRBV5-6 CASSFRGSNQPQHF TGTGCCAGCAGCTTCCGGGGATCTAATCAGCCCCAGCATTTT
- - TRBJ1-1 TRBV6-5 CASSYDPPGNTEAFF TGTGCCAGCAGTTACGATCCGCCAGGGAACACTGAAGCTTTCTTT
TRBD1 - TRBJ2-3 TRBV6-6 CASSIGQASTDTQYF TGTGCCAGCAGCATAGGACAGGCTAGCACAGATACGCAGTATTTT
- few TRBJ2-3 TRBV27 CASSYRDWTDTQYF TGTGCCAGCAGTTATCGGGACTGGACAGATACGCAGTATTTT
TRBD1 many TRBJ1-5 TRBV27 CASSFRDRGQDQPQHF TGTGCCAGCAGTTTCCGGGACAGGGGGCAGGATCAGCCCCAGCATTTT
- few TRBJ1-3 TRBV7-2 CASSARRSNGNTIYF TGTGCCAGCAGCGCCCGACGGAGCAATGGAAACACCATATATTTT
- - TRBJ1-1 TRBV19 CASSIAISLNTEAFF TGTGCCAGTAGTATAGCTATATCGTTGAACACTGAAGCTTTCTTT
- - TRBJ1-2 TRBV5-1 CASSLNSPFDYGYTF TGCGCCAGCAGCTTAAACTCCCCATTCGACTATGGCTACACCTTC
TRBD2 - TRBJ2-1 TRBV5-5 CASSGTSGNLDNEQFF TGTGCCAGCAGCGGGACTAGCGGGAATCTGGACAATGAGCAGTTCTTC
TRBD1 once TRBJ2-7 TRBV19 CASNRGKSSYEQYF TGTGCCAGCAACAGGGGTAAAAGCTCCTACGAGCAGTACTTC
- - TRBJ2-3 TRBV11-3 CASSLRQSSTDTQYF TGTGCCAGCAGCTTGAGACAGTCTAGCACAGATACGCAGTATTTT
- - TRBJ2-4 TRBV2 CASSDGGPIAKNIQYF TGTGCCAGCAGTGACGGAGGACCAATAGCCAAAAACATTCAGTACTTC
- - TRBJ1-2 TRBV1 CTSSQARKAGGYTF TGCACCAGCAGCCAAGCGCGGAAGGCGGGTGGCTACACCTTC
- - TRBJ2-2 TRBV28 CASSLLAGNTGELFF TGTGCCAGCAGTTTATTGGCGGGGAATACCGGGGAGCTGTTTTTT
- - TRBJ1-1 TRBV3-1/TRBV3-2 CASSAFGEGVFGEAFF TGTGCCAGCAGCGCCTTCGGGGAGGGAGTTTTTGGTGAAGCTTTCTTT
- - TRBJ2-5 TRBV4-1 CASSQDLGQHRRETQYF TGCGCCAGCAGCCAAGACCTAGGACAGCACCGTAGGGAGACCCAGTACTTC
TRBD2 - TRBJ2-3 TRBV28 CAIKSSGSITDTQYF TGTGCCATCAAGTCTAGCGGGAGTATAACGGATACGCAGTATTTT